Listed here is a single T cell receptor (beta chain). This entry comes from a study of shared clonotypes between healthy human individuals. Study-level information: Each donor's CD4 naive and CD4 memory cells filled three plates apiece, CD8 naive two, and CD8 memory one.

Only in-frame clones appear in the TCRdb table, and some are missing; sequencing was by immunoSEQ multiplex PCR. In the table there are some 1.5 million clones, roughly 97% of which are singletons. The study drew all its donors from Caucasian adults living in Nashville, Tennessee. The CDR3 has 15 residues. Germline-derived CDR1 and CDR2 are KGHSH and LQKENI. V shed 1 base and J shed 5 bases, with 12 bases lying between them. V usage is TRBV18 and J usage is TRBJ2-1; D uncertain. The sample was naive CD4+ T cells sorted from blood. Documented subset: CD45RA+ positively selected. The sequence was collected from a man aged 25-45 years in good health. The DNA for the CDR3 is TGTGCCAGCTCACCACAACCTCCGGGTAACAATGAGCAGTTCTTC. Its translation is CASSPQPPGNNEQFF.